These T cell receptor beta chains were read from a single sample in a study of blood T cells in healthy people across ages. TCRdb recomputed calls from the 5' RACE reads with MiXCR, one row per CDR3 protein. Of around 1,100,000 distinct CDR3 sequences listed, approximately 38% are singletons. The sample taken for sequencing was blood. The receptors were gathered from a man younger than 30 in good health. CDR3s include the opening cysteine and the closing phenylalanine or tryptophan. A D gene is named only where the DNA matches it firmly. Some rows mark clone size as missing; the rest say once, few, many or name a class of expanded clone.

D gene	V gene	clone size	J gene	CDR3 DNA	CDR3 protein
.	TRBV20-1	.	TRBJ2-5	TGCAGCCTTTGTCCGGGGCAAGAGACCCAGTACTTC	CSLCPGQETQYF
TRBD2	TRBV10-3	few	TRBJ2-3	TGTGCCATCAGTTCCGGACTAGCGGGGGCCAAAGATACGCAGTATTTT	CAISSGLAGAKDTQYF
.	TRBV2	few	TRBJ1-2	TGTGCCAGCAGTGAAGGGCTGAACTATGGCTACACCTTC	CASSEGLNYGYTF
.	TRBV3-1	.	TRBJ2-3	TGTGCCAGCAGTCCCTCGGGGGCGGGGACTAGCACAGATACGCAGTATTTT	CASSPSGAGTSTDTQYF
TRBD2	TRBV2	.	TRBJ2-5	TGTGCCAGCAGGGTTGGACTAGCTGATGAGCAGTACTTC	CASRVGLADEQYF
TRBD2	TRBV20-1	.	TRBJ2-1	TGCAGCATTAGCGGGGGGGCAGGCAATGAGCAGTTCTTC	CSISGGAGNEQFF
.	TRBV4-3	.	TRBJ2-1	TGCGCCAGCAGCCGAGATCCGGCAGATAGCTCCTACAATGAGCAGTTCTTC	CASSRDPADSSYNEQFF
TRBD1	TRBV2	.	TRBJ1-5	TGTGCCAGCGATAGAGGGGGCGACAATCAGCCCCAGCATTTT	CASDRGGDNQPQHF
TRBD1	TRBV9	.	TRBJ1-1	TGTGCCAGCAGCGCAAGAGGACAGGGCGGCCATGAAGCTTTCTTT	CASSARGQGGHEAFF
.	TRBV7-2	.	TRBJ2-7	TGTGCCAGCAGCGTACTACAGGGAGCCGAGCAGTACTTC	CASSVLQGAEQYF
TRBD2	TRBV4-1	.	TRBJ2-5	TGCGCCAGCAGCCAAGATCGGCTTGCGGGGGGGGGCGAGACCCAGTACTTC	CASSQDRLAGGGETQYF
.	TRBV14	.	TRBJ2-7	TGTGCCAGCAGCCGAGACGGCTCCGAAATAATTTACGAGCAGTACTTC	CASSRDGSEIIYEQYF
.	TRBV7-9	.	TRBJ2-3	TGTGCCAGCAGCCCAAAAAGCACAGATACGCAGTATTTT	CASSPKSTDTQYF
.	TRBV6-2/TRBV6-3	few	TRBJ1-1	TGTGCCAGCAGTTACGGGACGGGTTACGGGGACACTGAAGCTTTCTTT	CASSYGTGYGDTEAFF
.	TRBV4-3	.	TRBJ1-2	TGCGCCAGCAGCCAAAGCTCCGACAGGCACTATGGCTACACCTTC	CASSQSSDRHYGYTF
.	TRBV3-1	few	TRBJ1-2	TGTGCCAGCAGCCAAGAAGACTATGGCTACACCTTC	CASSQEDYGYTF
.	TRBV12-3/TRBV12-4	few	TRBJ2-5	TGTGCCAGCAGTCGACACAGGGACCTCCAGGGGACCCAGTACTTC	CASSRHRDLQGTQYF
TRBD1	TRBV6-6	few	TRBJ2-5	TGTGCCAGCAACAGGGGTCAAGAGACCCAGTACTTC	CASNRGQETQYF
TRBD1	TRBV6-2/TRBV6-3	.	TRBJ1-5	TGTGCCAGCGGACAGGTTTTTCAGCCCCAGCATTTT	CASGQVFQPQHF
TRBD1	TRBV12-3/TRBV12-4	.	TRBJ1-2	TGTGCCAGCAGTTTAAGACAGGGTCAAACCGTCGGTTATGGCTACACCTTC	CASSLRQGQTVGYGYTF
TRBD1	TRBV5-1	.	TRBJ1-1	TGCGCCAGCAGCAGCCGACAGGGAAGGACTGAAGCTTTCTTT	CASSSRQGRTEAFF
.	TRBV2	.	TRBJ2-1	TGTGCCAGCAGTGAGGAGACGGCCAGCTCCTACAATGAGCAGTTCTTC	CASSEETASSYNEQFF
TRBD1	TRBV20-1	.	TRBJ2-3	TGCAGTGCTAGCCCGGGACAGGGGGATCTAAATACGCAGTATTTT	CSASPGQGDLNTQYF
.	TRBV6-5	.	TRBJ1-3	TGTGCCAGCAGACTCTCTCAGGAGCACTCTGGAAACACCATATATTTT	CASRLSQEHSGNTIYF
.	TRBV2	few	TRBJ1-2	TGTGCCAGTCCAACCGACAGGTCGAACTATGGCTACACCTTC	CASPTDRSNYGYTF
TRBD2	TRBV10-3	.	TRBJ2-3	TGTGCCATTACGACTAGCGCCACTAGCACAGATACGCAGTATTTT	CAITTSATSTDTQYF
.	TRBV10-3	.	TRBJ1-5	TGTGCCTCCCACGTGGGGGTTGGGGATCAGCCCCAGCATTTT	CASHVGVGDQPQHF
TRBD1	TRBV7-2	few	TRBJ1-5	TGTGCCAGCAGCGCCCAATCCAGGGGGCAGCCCCAGCATTTT	CASSAQSRGQPQHF
.	TRBV12-3/TRBV12-4	few	TRBJ1-5	TGTGCCAGCAGCGTGACAGATAGCAATCAGCCCCAGCATTTT	CASSVTDSNQPQHF
.	TRBV20-1	.	TRBJ2-7	TGCAGTGCTAGAGATGAGGGGCACGAGCAGTACTTC	CSARDEGHEQYF
.	TRBV20-1	.	TRBJ1-1	TGCAGTGCTACCAGGACACACATGAACACTGAAGCTTTCTTT	CSATRTHMNTEAFF
TRBD2	TRBV6-5	.	TRBJ2-7	TGTGCCACCGGACTAGGAGGTTACAATGAGCAGTACTTC	CATGLGGYNEQYF
TRBD2	TRBV12-3/TRBV12-4	few	TRBJ2-3	TGTGCCAGCAGTTTCCAAGCGGGGGGGCGGCCAGATACGCAGTATTTT	CASSFQAGGRPDTQYF
.	TRBV20-1	few	TRBJ2-3	TGCAGTGCTCCCTTTTATACAGGGGATACGCAGTATTTT	CSAPFYTGDTQYF
TRBD2	TRBV4-1	few	TRBJ2-3	TGCGCCAGCAGCCCGAGCGGGGGGGTTGAAACGCAGTATTTT	CASSPSGGVETQYF
TRBD2	TRBV20-1	many	TRBJ2-1	TGCAGTGCTATCCGACTAGCGGGGACCTCCTACAATGAGCAGTTCTTC	CSAIRLAGTSYNEQFF
TRBD2	TRBV7-2	.	TRBJ2-7	TGTGCCAGCAGCAGTTGGGGGGGGGTTCCCTACGAGCAGTACTTC	CASSSWGGVPYEQYF
TRBD2	TRBV27	.	TRBJ2-3	TGTGCCAGCAGTGCCTCTAGCGGGGGTTACACAGATACGCAGTATTTT	CASSASSGGYTDTQYF